The 11 T cell receptor beta chains presented below share a single source sample, sequenced in a study of identifying expanded T cells in peripheral blood. Here immunoSEQ multiplex PCR was the method, and the copy in TCRdb shows in-frame clones only, minus some. The sample shows around 68,000 clones, about 89% of them seen only once. Sequenced sample: blood. The receptors here all came from a person between 18 and 69 years old in good health.

The gene calls are TRBV5-1 and TRBJ1-2; D perhaps matches TRBD1 (5 bases). V was cut by 1 base and J by 4 bases, with 14 bases left in between. The CDR3 is 15 amino acids. Germline V CDR1 and CDR2: SGHRS, YFSETQ. CDR3 loop: CASSLSGKGFYGYTF. The CDR3 DNA sequence: TGCGCCAGCAGCTTGTCAGGGAAGGGTTTCTATGGCTACACCTTC.

The chain is built from TRBV4-1 and TRBJ2-7, with D possibly being TRBD2 (5 bases). The CDR3 spans 15 residues. The germline V gene encodes CDR1 MGHRA and CDR2 YSYEKL. V was pared by 4 bases and J by 0 bases, with 13 bases between. The CDR3 DNA reads as TGCGCCAGCAGCCTCCGTATTGGGAGCTCCTACGAGCAGTACTTC. It is translated as CASSLRIGSSYEQYF.

The chain links TRBV4-2 to TRBJ2-2; weak D call: TRBD2 (5 bases). The germline V and J ends were trimmed by 0 bases and 5 bases, with 10 bases remaining between them. This CDR3 contains 15 residues. CDR1 LGHNA and CDR2 YNFKEQ come from the germline V gene. The DNA for the CDR3 is TGTGCCAGCAGCCAAGAGGCTAGCTTAACCGGGGAGCTGTTTTTT. This encodes CASSQEASLTGELFF.

This chain joins TRBV27 and TRBJ2-7; the D is unclear. Germline CDR1 and CDR2: MNHEY and SMNVEV (reference sequence). Trimming took off 4 bases at V and 5 bases at J, with 15 bases between the two ends. This CDR3 comprises 14 residues. CDR3 coding DNA: TGTGCCAGCAGTTATAGTAGCCCCGAAAACGAGCAGTACTTC. Translation: CASSYSSPENEQYF.

V is TRBV4-1 and J is TRBJ2-7, with 9 positions matching TRBD2. Germline CDR1 MGHRA, CDR2 YSYEKL. The length of the CDR3 is 15 residues. Trimming removed 0 bases from V and 2 bases from J; junction bases left unmatched: 2. CDR3 in amino acids: CASSQEERGAYEQYF. The DNA for the CDR3 is TGCGCCAGCAGCCAAGAGGAGCGGGGGGCCTACGAGCAGTACTTC.

V gene TRBV5-6 combines with J gene TRBJ2-2; no clear D gene. V gave up 0 bases and J gave up 5 bases, with 14 bases separating them. The CDR3 totals 16 residues. The germline V gene has CDR1 SGHDT and CDR2 YYEEEE. The CDR3 DNA reads as TGTGCCAGCAGCTTGGGGTCGACCATTCTTACCGGGGAGCTGTTTTTT. The encoded protein is CASSLGSTILTGELFF. The full variable domain, rest sourced from reference TRBV5-6 and TRBJ2-2, is DAGVTQSPTHLIKTRGQQVTLRCSPKSGHDTVSWYQQALGQGPQFIFQYYEEEERQRGNFPDRFSGHQFPNYSSELNVNALLLGDSALYLCASSLGSTILTGELFFGEGSRLTVL.

The rearrangement joins TRBV4-1 to TRBJ2-5, with D perhaps TRBD1 (5 bases). The CDR3 extends over 15 amino acids. The V gene lost 1 base and the J gene lost 0 bases, with 9 bases spanning the gap. Germline CDR1 and CDR2: MGHRA and YSYEKL. The CDR3 spells CASSQGRADQETQYF. CDR3 sequence (DNA): TGCGCCAGCAGCCAAGGCAGGGCGGACCAAGAGACCCAGTACTTC.

This rearrangement joins TRBV28 to TRBJ1-5, with 8 positions matching TRBD1. Losses at the gene ends were 1 base for V and 3 bases for J; bases not matched to a gene: 8. The CDR3 covers 17 residues. Germline V lookup: CDR1 MDHEN, CDR2 SYDVKM. The CDR3 loop reads CASSLYRVRGPNQPQHF. DNA of the CDR3: TGTGCCAGCAGTTTATACAGGGTCAGGGGGCCCAATCAGCCCCAGCATTTT.

The genes are TRBV11-2 and TRBJ2-3, with D perhaps TRBD2 (7 bases). Germline V gene data show CDR1 as SGHAT and CDR2 as FQNNGV. This CDR3 is built from 16 residues. The germline V and J ends were trimmed by 0 bases and 5 bases, with 15 bases remaining between them. CDR3 DNA: TGTGCCAGCAGCTTAGATTGGGGGGGGCCACTAGATACGCAGTATTTT. Encoded protein: CASSLDWGGPLDTQYF.

The chain uses TRBV5-1 and TRBJ2-4, with 11 bases lining up with TRBD2. The V gene's germline CDR1 is SGHRS and CDR2 YFSETQ. The CDR3 runs to 15 residues. Trimming took 4 bases from V and 0 from J; bases not matched to a gene: 0. CDR3: CASSGLAGAKNIQYF. CDR3 sequence (DNA): TGCGCCAGCAGCGGACTAGCGGGAGCCAAAAACATTCAGTACTTC. The whole variable domain, filled in from reference TRBV5-1 and TRBJ2-4, reads KAGVTQTPRYLIKTRGQQVTLSCSPISGHRSVSWYQQTPGQGLQFLFEYFSETQRNKGNFPGRFSGRQFSNSRSEMNVSTLELGDSALYLCASSGLAGAKNIQYFGAGTRLSVL.

The rearrangement uses TRBV11-2 and TRBJ1-1, with D hard to call. This CDR3 contains 15 residues. Trimming took off 0 bases at V and 5 bases at J, with 13 bases between the two ends. Germline V gives CDR1 SGHAT, CDR2 FQNNGV. The CDR3 bases are TGTGCCAGCAGCTTAGATTCAGGCCCAGGAACTGAAGCTTTCTTT. Translation gives CASSLDSGPGTEAFF.